A single sample is the source of the 15 T cell receptor beta chains below, sequenced in a study of blood T cell repertoires in COVID-19 (dated by TCRdb to about 2020). The library was produced with the immunoSEQ multiplex PCR assay. This is the immuneACCESS table as TCRdb keeps it, with only in-frame sequences that have V and J called. A part of the clones is gone; compared with another copy, unresolved V genes explain less than half, and the rest is unexplained. Counted in this sample were more than 200,000 clones; 75% to 90% of them appeared once. The top ten constitute under 30% of the sample. Specimen: peripheral blood. The receptors stem from a man aged 35 to 55 with acute or convalescent COVID-19.

The V and J genes are TRBV7-2 and TRBJ2-1; 7 bases align to TRBD2. Germline V lookup: CDR1 SGHTA, CDR2 FQGNSA. Unmatched junction bases numbered 9, after V lost 4 bases and J lost 0 bases. The CDR3 has 17 amino acids. CDR3 region: CASSYQLATSSYNEQFF. The CDR3 DNA reads TGTGCCAGCAGCTATCAACTAGCGACCAGCTCCTACAATGAGCAGTTCTTC.

The chain carries TRBV5-5 and TRBJ1-5; no clear D. With 1 base removed from V and 3 bases from J, the gap between germline ends came to 20 bases. The CDR3 is 18 amino acids. CDR1 and CDR2 (germline): SGHKS, YYEKEE (reference sequence). The DNA for the CDR3 is TGTGCCAGCAGCTTGTTTCCAGGAGGGCCAACGTCCAATCAGCCCCAGCATTTT. This translates into CASSLFPGGPTSNQPQHF.

The genes are TRBV5-1 and TRBJ2-2, with D tentatively TRBD1 (5 bases). Germline V gene data show CDR1 as SGHRS and CDR2 as YFSETQ. The CDR3 sequence is 13 residues long. V was pared by 1 base and J by 6 bases, with 7 bases between. CDR3 sequence (DNA): TGCGCCAGCAGCTTGTCAGGGTCCGGGGAGCTGTTTTTT. It specifies CASSLSGSGELFF.

V is TRBV29-1 and J is TRBJ1-2; D is unclear. Trimming stripped 4 bases from V and 7 bases from J, with 10 bases between. The CDR3 is made up of 11 amino acids. The germline gives CDR1 SQVTM, CDR2 ANQGSEA. The CDR3 sequence is CSVGGVSGYTF. CDR3 in DNA: TGCAGCGTTGGCGGCGTCTCTGGCTACACCTTC.

This chain connects TRBV10-3 to TRBJ2-7, with D possibly TRBD1 on 5 matching bases. The germline V gene encodes CDR1 ENHRY and CDR2 SYGVKD. The V and J ends lost 3 bases and 2 bases respectively, with 8 bases between them. The CDR3 contains 13 residues. The CDR3 spells CAISDRVTYEQYF. CDR3 DNA sequence: TGTGCCATCAGTGACAGGGTCACCTACGAGCAGTACTTC.

The chain joins TRBV7-9 to TRBJ1-2, with D unresolved. V was clipped by 8 bases and J by 8 bases, with 15 bases between them. Germline-derived CDR1 and CDR2 are SEHNR and FQNEAQ (reference sequence). This CDR3 contains 12 residues. The CDR3 sequence is CASHEEELGYTF. CDR3 coding DNA: TGTGCCAGCCACGAGGAAGAGTTGGGCTACACCTTC.

This sequence joins TRBV7-8 and TRBJ1-6; D gene ambiguous. V dropped 1 base and J dropped 9 bases, with 7 bases sitting between them. This CDR3 is built from 13 residues. CDR1 is SGHVS, CDR2 FQNEAQ, per germline. The CDR3 sequence is CASSLGGSSPLHF. DNA of the CDR3: TGTGCCAGCAGCTTAGGAGGAAGTTCACCCCTCCACTTT.

CDR3 nucleotides: TGTGCCAGCAGCTACTATGACAGGGAGAATACTGGAGGCTACACCTTC. Protein sequence: CASSYYDRENTGGYTF. The genes are TRBV5-6 and TRBJ1-2; 7 positions match TRBD1. The CDR3 sequence is 16 residues long. V trimming: 3 bases; J trimming: 8 bases; junction bases outside the gene matches: 16. In germline, CDR1 is SGHDT, CDR2 YYEEEE.

This chain links TRBV29-1 with TRBJ2-1; 11 bases are shared with TRBD2. The CDR3 spans 15 residues. Unmatched junction bases numbered 9, after V lost 5 bases and J lost 6 bases. The germline V gene encodes CDR1 SQVTM and CDR2 ANQGSEA. CDR3 residues: CSVQLAGGLGNEQFF. CDR3 nucleotide sequence: TGCAGCGTTCAGCTAGCGGGAGGCCTGGGCAATGAGCAGTTCTTC.

This clone is a singleton in its sample. The V gene is TRBV5-1, the J gene TRBJ2-5; 12 nucleotides match TRBD1. After removal of 0 bases from V and 5 bases from J, the junction contained 8 bases not matched to a gene. This CDR3 region has 17 residues. In germline, CDR1 is SGHRS, CDR2 YFSETQ. The chain's CDR3 is CASSLAGGQGARETQYF. CDR3 in DNA: TGCGCCAGCAGCTTGGCCGGGGGACAGGGGGCGCGGGAGACCCAGTACTTC.

V is TRBV11-2 and J is TRBJ2-1, with D possibly TRBD2 on 5 matching bases. Germline V lookup: CDR1 SGHAT, CDR2 FQNNGV. The V end was cut by 1 base, the J end by 8 bases, with 18 bases between. This CDR3 spans 16 amino acids. CDR3 nucleotide sequence: TGTGCCAGCAGCTTAGGGGGAGCTACCGTATGGGATGAGCAGTTCTTC. This sequence encodes CASSLGGATVWDEQFF.

The chain is built from TRBV6-5 and TRBJ1-5; 10 bases are shared with TRBD1. The germline V gene has CDR1 MNHEY and CDR2 SVGAGI. J was trimmed by 6 bases and V by 7 bases; bases with no gene match: 9. The CDR3 has 15 residues. The CDR3 nucleotides read TGTGCCAGCACCTTGGCGACAGGGGGCGGTCAGCCCCAGCATTTT. Translated, it gives CASTLATGGGQPQHF.

V and J are TRBV19 and TRBJ2-2; 8 bases fit TRBD1. J lost 1 base, V lost 4 bases, and 2 bases had no gene match. This CDR3 has 15 amino acids. Germline V gene lookup returns CDR1 LNHDA and CDR2 SQIVND (reference sequence). The DNA for the CDR3 is TGTGCCAGTAGTAGGACAGGGCTGAACACCGGGGAGCTGTTTTTT. It encodes CASSRTGLNTGELFF.

The chain is built from TRBV11-2 and TRBJ1-1, with unresolved D. V was pared by 1 base and J by 1 base, with 13 bases between. Germline loops: CDR1 SGHAT, CDR2 FQNNGV. The CDR3 loop spans 16 amino acids. CDR3 nucleotides: TGTGCCAGCAGCTTAGTAGTCCGGGTCCCGAACACTGAAGCTTTCTTT. It is translated as CASSLVVRVPNTEAFF.

The table lists this clone with a count of one. V is TRBV27 and J is TRBJ1-2; D ambiguous. There are 15 residues in the CDR3. The germline CDR1 and CDR2 sequences are MNHEY and SMNVEV (reference sequence). Deletions cut 0 bases from V and 1 base from J, with 9 bases between. Here the CDR3 reads CASSLSRGVNYGYTF. In nucleotides, the CDR3 is TGTGCCAGCAGTTTATCCCGGGGTGTTAACTATGGCTACACCTTC.